The entry below gives a single T cell receptor beta chain sequence along with its context. Its antigen is not identified. When sampled, the donors appeared nominally healthy, though they likely had unrecorded immune exposures. The data derive from a study of cytomegalovirus exposure and HLA in healthy donors. Germline trimming cut 2 bases from V and 3 bases from J; bases unmatched to any gene: 2. The CDR3 contains 14 residues. The V gene's germline CDR1 is SGHRS and CDR2 YFSETQ. Primers: 60 Vbeta forward and 13 Jbeta reverse. The repertoire was sequenced with immunoSEQ multiplex PCR; TCRdb's copy has only in-frame clones and lacks some. This repertoire shows 150,000 or so clones, about 80% found once; its top ten account for 14%. Study observations and caveats: Of the V segments, some could not be distinguished, including TRBV6-2 and TRBV6-3, and were excluded. Later on, an analysis found that several of the most significant clusters appeared to be linked to common viral pathogens, which included parvovirus B19.

This rearrangement joins TRBV5-1 to TRBJ1-2, with 9 bases aligning to TRBD1. The TCR comes from a middle-aged woman in good health and CMV-seronegative. Sequenced: PBMCs. CDR3 bases: TGCGCCAGCAGCTTTACAGGGGGCGACTATGGCTACACCTTC. This sequence encodes CASSFTGGDYGYTF.